The entry below gives a single TCR beta chain sequence along with its context. The data are from a study of beta chain features in type 1 diabetes. TCRB transcripts that were expressed got sequenced, as all of the isolated RNA had been reverse transcribed. Several million reads were obtained on average from naive, central memory and regulatory T cell samples. This table comes from immunoSEQ multiplex PCR, and its TCRdb copy is limited to in-frame clones, with some not included. The sample shows about 360,000 clones, roughly 12% of them seen only once. The CDR3 runs 14 residues. In germline, CDR1 is GTSNPN, CDR2 SVGIG (reference sequence). The V and J ends lost 3 bases and 8 bases, in that order; junction bases with no gene match: 9.

The sequence came from a man between 18 and 35 years old in good health. Material: naive CD4+ T cells from blood. This chain joins TRBV30 and TRBJ1-5; TRBD1 aligns across 8 bases. The chain's CDR3 is CAWRVGTGREPQHF. The CDR3 bases are TGTGCCTGGAGGGTTGGGACAGGCCGAGAGCCCCAGCATTTT.